The clone carrying this T cell receptor beta chain was picked up a small number of times. The sample belongs to a study of blood T cell repertoires in COVID-19. About the study: Some COVID-19 samples were acute and others convalescent; all came from the United States, Italy and Spain. The cDNA or gDNA used as material had been derived from T cells, B-cell-depleted T cells, or PBMCs.

V gave up 4 bases and J gave up 2 bases, with 9 bases separating them. The CDR3 extends over 13 amino acids. The V gene's germline CDR1 is LGHNA and CDR2 YNFKEQ. In the source study's methods: Amplified reference gene primers provided the basis for estimating nucleated cell counts. Using immunoSEQ multiplex PCR, the repertoire was profiled, and TCRdb retains in-frame clones only, with some absent. D and trimming come from the DNA, and the V and J calls and clone size come from that table. In the table there are 55,000 to 70,000 clones, 60% to 85% of which are singletons. The chain carries TRBV4-2 and TRBJ2-7; weak D call: TRBD2 (6 bases). The sequence was obtained from a human donor in a cohort sampled during active COVID-19. What was sequenced was peripheral blood. The CDR3 is CASSPGGPYEQYF. CDR3 bases: TGTGCCAGCAGCCCCGGGGGTCCCTACGAGCAGTACTTC.